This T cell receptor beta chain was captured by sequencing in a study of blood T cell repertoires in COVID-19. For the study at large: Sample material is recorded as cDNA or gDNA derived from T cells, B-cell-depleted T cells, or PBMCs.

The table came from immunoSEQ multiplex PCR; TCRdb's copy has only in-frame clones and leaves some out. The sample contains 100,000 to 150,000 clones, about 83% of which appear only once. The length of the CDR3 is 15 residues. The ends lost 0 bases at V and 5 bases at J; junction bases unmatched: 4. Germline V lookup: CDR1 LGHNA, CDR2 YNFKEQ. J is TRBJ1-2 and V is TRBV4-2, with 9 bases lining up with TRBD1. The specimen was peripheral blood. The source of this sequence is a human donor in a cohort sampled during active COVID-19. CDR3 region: CASSQEVGQGYGYTF. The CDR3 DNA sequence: TGTGCCAGCAGCCAAGAAGTAGGACAGGGGTATGGCTACACCTTC.